The clone carrying this TCR beta chain was seen once. What it binds is not known. PCR involved 60 Vbeta and 13 Jbeta primers. The table came from immunoSEQ multiplex PCR; TCRdb's copy has only in-frame clones and leaves some out. Seen here are roughly 130,000 clones, 65% to 75% observed once, and the top ten hold approximately 6.4%. This sample stems from a study of cytomegalovirus exposure and HLA in healthy donors. About the study: As an earlier analysis found, about 200 million T cells yielded 95 million to 130 million unique TCR beta sequences. Among the approximately 380 donors who were genotyped, approximately 83% fell in the genetic ancestry cluster that is associated with self-reported Caucasian donors.

Regarding the study as a whole: Earlier analysis looked at TCR beta V segments, and most were productive about 87% or about 30% of the time. Testing in vitro showed a few CMV-associated chains specific for CMV antigens.

The length of the CDR3 is 11 residues. Unmatched junction bases numbered 1, after V lost 6 bases and J lost 5 bases. The germline gives CDR1 KGHSH, CDR2 LQKENI. V gene TRBV18 combines with J gene TRBJ2-7, with TRBD1 matching 7 bases. This clonotype was sampled from a woman in her forties or fifties in good health and CMV-seropositive. Specimen: PBMCs. CDR3 DNA sequence: TGTGCCAGCTCCACAGGGGACGAGCAGTACTTC. Translated, it gives CASSTGDEQYF.